This entry describes one T cell receptor beta chain. The CDR3 covers 15 residues. The germline V and J ends were trimmed by 5 bases and 6 bases, with 19 bases remaining between them. CDR1 is MNHEY, CDR2 SMNVEV, per germline (reference sequence). This specimen belongs to a study of blood T cell repertoires in COVID-19. Assignment of participants to cohorts was predicated upon participant-reported clinical history. Authors' analysis steps: Researchers report that nucleated cell counts were estimated from reference gene primer amplification. Only in-frame clones appear in the TCRdb table, and some are missing; sequencing was by immunoSEQ multiplex PCR. Clone size and the V and J calls come from that table; the DNA yielded D and trimming. The sample carries 490,000 or so clones, approximately 88% recorded once.

Sequenced input: PBMCs or T cells enriched from blood (not recorded which). The chain carries TRBV27 and TRBJ1-2; D is ambiguous. This clonotype was sampled from a woman in her thirties or forties who had recovered from COVID-19. The CDR3, as DNA: TGTGCCAGCAGTAAAGAAAGACTCATGAGCAATGGCTACACCTTC. This encodes CASSKERLMSNGYTF.